This is a list of T cell receptor beta chains from one sample in a study of vaccination effects on CD4 cells after COVID-19. Sequencing used immunoSEQ multiplex PCR; TCRdb keeps in-frame clones, though not all of them. The data show tens of thousands of clones, with 70% to 80% seen just once and about 2.4% held by the top ten. No cognate antigen is known for these TCRs. The sample was CD4+ T cells from PBMCs cultured without peptide, taken after COVID-19 vaccination. All receptors come from a human donor who received a COVID-19 vaccine. CDR3s include the opening cysteine and the closing phenylalanine or tryptophan. The order of the fields is clone size, D gene, J gene, V gene, CDR3 DNA, CDR3 protein. The D gene is left open where the match is weak. Rows give clone size only sometimes, using once, few, many, or a class for an expanded clone.

NA,NA,TRBJ1-2,TRBV5-4,TGTGCCAGCAGCCGGGACCGTAACTATGGCTACACCTTC,CASSRDRNYGYTF
few,NA,TRBJ1-3,TRBV6-5,TGTGCCAGCAGTTACGGGAACTCCATCTCTGGAAACACCATATATTTT,CASSYGNSISGNTIYF
NA,NA,TRBJ1-1,TRBV5-1,TGCGCCAGCAGCTTGGACCAGGGCCGCAACACTGAAGCTTTCTTT,CASSLDQGRNTEAFF
NA,NA,TRBJ1-1,TRBV12-3/TRBV12-4,TGTGCCAGCAGTTCCGCCTGGACTGAAGCTTTCTTT,CASSSAWTEAFF
few,NA,TRBJ2-5,TRBV18,TGTGCCAGCTCACCAGGGGGCGCAGAGACCCAGTACTTC,CASSPGGAETQYF
NA,NA,TRBJ1-2,TRBV5-1,TGCGCCAGCAGCTTGGCCGAGGAGAATCCCTATGGCTACACCTTC,CASSLAEENPYGYTF
NA,TRBD1,TRBJ1-1,TRBV5-4,TGTGCCAGCAGTTCCGGGACAGGGAACACTGAAGCTTTCTTT,CASSSGTGNTEAFF
once,TRBD2,TRBJ2-2,TRBV7-2,TGTGCCAGCAGCTTAGTGCGGCTAGCGGGGGCGAACACCGGGGAGCTGTTTTTT,CASSLVRLAGANTGELFF
NA,NA,TRBJ2-2,TRBV5-1,TGCGCCAGCAGCCCCCTTGTGTGGGGGCGCGGGGGCCCAAACACCGGGGAGCTGTTTTTT,CASSPLVWGRGGPNTGELFF
few,TRBD1,TRBJ1-4,TRBV29-1,TGCAGCGTATCCGGGACAGGGGATGAAAAACTGTTTTTT,CSVSGTGDEKLFF
NA,TRBD2,TRBJ2-2,TRBV9,TGTGCCAGCAGCGTAGCTCCCGGGCTAGCGGGGCGCACCGGGGAGCTGTTTTTT,CASSVAPGLAGRTGELFF
NA,TRBD1,TRBJ2-3,TRBV27,TGTGCCAGCAGCCGAGGGGGCCTTAGCACAGATACGCAGTATTTT,CASSRGGLSTDTQYF
few,NA,TRBJ2-3,TRBV5-1,TGCGCCGGTCGGACAGAGATCACAGATACGCAGTATTTT,CAGRTEITDTQYF
NA,NA,TRBJ2-3,TRBV19,TGTGCCAGTATTGAAGGGGGGCTTAGCACAGATACGCAGTATTTT,CASIEGGLSTDTQYF
NA,NA,TRBJ2-2,TRBV10-3,TGTGCCATCAGAGCAGGAGAGGTGAACACCGGGGAGCTGTTTTTT,CAIRAGEVNTGELFF
NA,NA,TRBJ2-3,TRBV5-8,TGTGCCAGCAGCTTGTCATCACGGGTTCCCAGCTTTCGTTTT,CASSLSSRVPSFRF
few,NA,TRBJ1-2,TRBV20-1,TGCAGTGCTAGCCCTAACTATGGCTACACCTTC,CSASPNYGYTF
few,TRBD1,TRBJ2-1,TRBV25-1,TGTGCCAGCAGAACCGGGACAGGTAATGAGCAGTTCTTC,CASRTGTGNEQFF
few,NA,TRBJ1-6,TRBV3-1/TRBV3-2,TGTGCCAGCAGCCAAGAACGGGGCGGGACTTCGGTTGCACCCCTCCACTTT,CASSQERGGTSVAPLHF
NA,NA,TRBJ1-4,TRBV3-1/TRBV3-2,TGTGCCAGCAGCCATTCCGGGACCGGGAATGAAAAACTGTTTTTT,CASSHSGTGNEKLFF
NA,TRBD1,TRBJ1-5,TRBV30,TGTGCCTGGAGCGGGACAGGGCCCTTCAATCAGCCCCAGCATTTT,CAWSGTGPFNQPQHF
NA,NA,TRBJ2-5,TRBV7-3,TGTGCCAGCAGCTTACACGGGGGCCCACAAGAGACCCAGTACTTC,CASSLHGGPQETQYF
NA,TRBD1,TRBJ1-3,TRBV9,TGTGCCAGCAGTGAAGGGACAGGGAGAAACACCATATATTTT,CASSEGTGRNTIYF
NA,TRBD1,TRBJ2-2,TRBV7-3,TGTGCCAGCAGCTCTCGGACAGGGACGACCGGGGAGCTGTTTTTT,CASSSRTGTTGELFF
few,TRBD2,TRBJ2-1,TRBV10-3,TGTGCCATCGCGGGACTAGCGGGGACCTCATACAATGAGCAGTTCTTC,CAIAGLAGTSYNEQFF
once,TRBD2,TRBJ2-1,TRBV7-2,TGTGCCAGCAGCGAACAAGTTGGGGGGGTCTCCTACAATGAGCAGTTCTTC,CASSEQVGGVSYNEQFF
NA,NA,TRBJ1-4,TRBV6-5,TGTGCCAGCAGTTACGAGTTCGGCGATGAAAAACTGTTTTTT,CASSYEFGDEKLFF
NA,NA,TRBJ2-2,TRBV6-1,TGTGCCAGCAGTGAGGGCCTTATCCGACGGGAGCTGTTTTTT,CASSEGLIRRELFF
NA,NA,TRBJ1-1,TRBV30,TGTGCCTGGAGTACGGATCGGGGAAAAGACACTGAAGCTTTCTTT,CAWSTDRGKDTEAFF
NA,NA,TRBJ1-6,TRBV5-1,TGCGCCAGCAGCTTGAGGTGGGAGGACATGAGATTTCGGCATTCACCCCTCCACTTT,CASSLRWEDMRFRHSPLHF
NA,NA,TRBJ2-5,TRBV6-2/TRBV6-3,TGTGCCAGCAGTTACGTCCTAACCCAAGAGACCCAGTACTTC,CASSYVLTQETQYF
NA,NA,TRBJ1-1,TRBV6-1,TGTGCCAGCAGTGAAAGGGGGAAGAACACTGAAGCTTTCTTT,CASSERGKNTEAFF
NA,TRBD2,TRBJ2-5,TRBV3-1/TRBV3-2,TGTGCCAGCAGCCAACAACCCGCGGGTAGCGGGGGGGCCACTACCCAGTACTTC,CASSQQPAGSGGATTQYF
once,NA,TRBJ1-3,TRBV11-2,TGTGCCAGCAGCTCGACAGGCTCTGGAAACACCATATATTTT,CASSSTGSGNTIYF
NA,TRBD1,TRBJ2-3,TRBV9,TGTGCCAGCAGCCCCGGGACAGGGGTATGGGCAGATACGCAGTATTTT,CASSPGTGVWADTQYF
few,NA,TRBJ1-5,TRBV6-6,TGTGCCAGCAGTAAGGGCACGGCCCAGCATTTT,CASSKGTAQHF
NA,TRBD1,TRBJ1-3,TRBV20-1,TGCAGTGCTAGTTTCGCAGGGGGTGGAAACACCATATATTTT,CSASFAGGGNTIYF
NA,NA,TRBJ1-4,TRBV12-5,TGTGCTACCCGCGTTCGGGAAAAACTGTTTTTT,CATRVREKLFF
once,TRBD2,TRBJ2-3,TRBV4-1,TGCGCCAGCAGCCACGCCATAGCGGGGATAAGCACAGATACGCAGTATTTT,CASSHAIAGISTDTQYF
NA,NA,TRBJ1-3,TRBV9,TGTGCCAGCAGCGTAGATTCCTCTGGAAACACCATATATTTT,CASSVDSSGNTIYF
many,NA,TRBJ1-2,TRBV2,TGTGCCAGCGGTGGGGAGAGGGACACCGATAACTATGGCTACACCTTC,CASGGERDTDNYGYTF
NA,NA,TRBJ2-6,TRBV30,TGTGCCTGGAGTGCTGGGGCCAACGTCCTGACTTTC,CAWSAGANVLTF
NA,TRBD2,TRBJ2-1,TRBV5-6,TGTGCCAGCAGCTGGCGACTAGCGGGCGGCAATGAGCAGTTCTTC,CASSWRLAGGNEQFF
NA,NA,TRBJ2-3,TRBV3-1/TRBV3-2,TGTGCCAGCAGCCAAACTACAGATACGCAGTATTTT,CASSQTTDTQYF
NA,TRBD1,TRBJ1-2,TRBV7-3,TGTGCCAGCAGCCGGACCCGGGACAGCGGGGGCTACACCTTC,CASSRTRDSGGYTF
once,TRBD1,TRBJ2-5,TRBV4-1,TGCGCCAGCAGCCAAGTTGGGCAGGGGGCGCACCAAGAGACCCAGTACTTC,CASSQVGQGAHQETQYF
few,NA,TRBJ1-1,TRBV2,TGTGCCAGCGGGCGGGGCACTGAAGCTTTCTTT,CASGRGTEAFF
NA,NA,TRBJ2-2,TRBV25-1,TGTGCCAGCAGTGATCAGGCTTCGGCAGCCTCAAGGGCGGAGCTGTTTTTT,CASSDQASAASRAELFF
few,NA,TRBJ2-1,TRBV29-1,TGCAGCGCCAGAACCCGGGACAAAAATGAGCAGTTCTTC,CSARTRDKNEQFF
NA,TRBD1,TRBJ1-4,TRBV3-1/TRBV3-2,TGTGCCAGCAGCCGCCGGGACAGGGAACCACGAAAACTGTTTTTT,CASSRRDREPRKLFF
NA,NA,TRBJ2-3,TRBV2,TGTGCCAGCAGAGGTTACACAGATACGCAGTATTTT,CASRGYTDTQYF
NA,NA,TRBJ1-3,TRBV6-2/TRBV6-3,TGTGCCAGCAGTTACCCCGCGGCGGAATACACCGGAAACACCATATATTTT,CASSYPAAEYTGNTIYF
NA,NA,TRBJ1-3,TRBV6-5,TGTGCCAGCAGTTTTCAGGCGGGCTCTGGAAACACCATATATTTT,CASSFQAGSGNTIYF
NA,TRBD1,TRBJ2-5,TRBV15,TGTGCCACCAGGGACAGGCCACAAGAGACCCAGTACTTC,CATRDRPQETQYF
NA,NA,TRBJ2-3,TRBV5-8,TGTGCCAGTCCGGGACACCCTCTTAACGGGGTTACAGATACGCAGTATTTT,CASPGHPLNGVTDTQYF
NA,TRBD1,TRBJ1-6,TRBV5-5,TGTGCCAGCAGCTCACAGGGGGCGTCCTATAATTCACCCCTCCACTTT,CASSSQGASYNSPLHF
NA,TRBD1,TRBJ1-2,TRBV4-3,TGCGCCAGTCAGGGGGTTCGGGACAGGGGGCTTGGCTACACCTTC,CASQGVRDRGLGYTF